This T cell receptor beta chain stems from a study of CD8 T cells in Susac syndrome. Findings of the study overall: The CD4+ T cell repertoires from Susac syndrome exhibited no clonal expansion.

The authors sequenced TCR beta from blood CD8+ and CD4+ T cells. In contrast to the negatively isolated CD8+ and CD4+ T cells, TEMRA cells were FACS-enriched. With random hexamers, about 0.45 to 1 ug RNA was reverse transcribed. The TCR beta CDR3 was amplified by immunoSEQ multiplex PCR across 54 Vbeta, 13 Jbeta. TCRdb re-called the immunoSEQ multiplex PCR reads with MiXCR, one entry per CDR3 protein. The data show roughly 75,000 distinct CDR3 sequences, 93% seen once. V shed 0 bases and J 12 bases; nucleotides not matched to a gene: 10. This CDR3 has 15 amino acids. CDR1 and CDR2 (germline): DFQATT, SNEGSKA (reference sequence). Regarding this clonotype: What it binds is unknown.

The sample comprised CD4+ T cells from PBMCs. The sequence was obtained from a human donor with Susac syndrome. V and J are TRBV20-1 and TRBJ2-1; 11 bases are shared with TRBD2. CDR3 in DNA: TGCAGTGCTAGAGATCTACTAGCGGGGGAGGGTCGGCAGTTCTTC. Translating gives CSARDLLAGEGRQFF.